One sample yielded the 27 T cell receptor beta chains listed below, sequenced in a study of CD8 T cells in ankylosing spondylitis. One entry per CDR3 protein results from TCRdb running MiXCR on the 5' RACE reads. The sample has around 300,000 distinct CDR3 sequences, roughly 10% seen once; the top ten hold about a tenth. The sequenced sample consisted of blood, either unsorted or a sorted T cell fraction (not recorded which). These TCRs come from a female donor with ankylosing spondylitis or in good health (not recorded which).

The sample holds many counts of this clonotype. The chain joins TRBV5-1 to TRBJ1-2; tentatively, D is TRBD1 (5 bases). With 4 bases removed from V and 7 bases from J, the gap between germline ends came to 17 bases. This CDR3 spans 14 amino acids. Germline V gene data show CDR1 as SGHRS and CDR2 as YFSETQ. In DNA form, the CDR3 reads TGCGCCAGCAGCGAAGGATCAGGGTCTCGTGGCTACACCTTC. Its protein is CASSEGSGSRGYTF. Together with reference TRBV5-1 and TRBJ1-2, the CDR3 gives the full variable domain: KAGVTQTPRYLIKTRGQQVTLSCSPISGHRSVSWYQQTPGQGLQFLFEYFSETQRNKGNFPGRFSGRQFSNSRSEMNVSTLELGDSALYLCASSEGSGSRGYTFGSGTRLTVV.

This clonotype was recorded many times. The chain joins TRBV18 to TRBJ2-3; D perhaps matches TRBD1 (5 bases). This CDR3 has 15 amino acids. CDR1 is KGHSH and CDR2 is LQKENI in the germline V gene. V shed 1 base and J shed 2 bases, with 10 bases lying between them. In nucleotides, the CDR3 is TGTGCCAGCTCACCACTGTCAGGGAACACAGATACGCAGTATTTT. It yields the protein CASSPLSGNTDTQYF.

Only a few counts were recorded for this clonotype. The J gene is TRBJ1-5, the V gene TRBV20-1; TRBD1 aligns across 9 bases. Germline V gene data show CDR1 as DFQATT and CDR2 as SNEGSKA (reference sequence). Germline trimming cut 8 bases from V and 0 bases from J; bases unmatched to any gene: 5. The CDR3 covers 14 residues. The CDR3 loop reads CSSWTGDSNQPQHF. As DNA, the CDR3 is TGCAGTTCTTGGACAGGGGATAGCAATCAGCCCCAGCATTTT.

This clonotype appeared many times. CDR3 DNA sequence: TGTGCCAGCAGTTTAAAGGGGGCCGGGGAGCTGTTTTTT. Amino acid sequence: CASSLKGAGELFF. The genes are TRBV12-3 or TRBV12-4 and TRBJ2-2; D possibly corresponds to TRBD1 (6 bases). This CDR3 has 13 amino acids. Between the trimmed V and J ends, which lost 2 bases and 6 bases, there was a span of 7 bases.

Concerning this clonotype itself: This sequence may be a read error, since a much larger clone differs from it by one base. The genes are TRBV6-1 and TRBJ1-2; the D is unclear. Germline V gene data show CDR1 as MNHNS and CDR2 as SASEGT. This CDR3 comprises 16 residues. CDR3 bases: TGTGCCAGCAGTGAATCGGCCTCGCGGGCCCGGGGTGGCGACACCTTC. Translated, it gives CASSESASRARGGDTF.

This clonotype turned up a few times. The rearrangement links TRBV3-1 to TRBJ2-7, with TRBD2 as a possible D gene (5 bases). Trimming left V 3 bases short and J 4 bases short, with 16 bases between. Germline loops: CDR1 LGHDT, CDR2 YNNKEL (reference sequence). This CDR3 is 15 amino acids long. The CDR3 DNA follows: TGTGCCAGCAGCCACGGCCACACCCTAGCTTACGAGCAGTACTTC. Its translation: CASSHGHTLAYEQYF.

This clonotype was detected only a few times. The chain recombines TRBV6-4 with TRBJ2-1; D may match TRBD1 or TRBD2 (5 bases each). From germline, CDR1 is MRHNA and CDR2 SNTAGT. The CDR3 length is 12 residues. V was shortened by 5 bases and J by 15 bases, with 17 bases between the two germline ends. CDR3 bases: TGTGCCAGCAGTCCCCGGGACCACCCCGTGTTCTTC. Protein sequence: CASSPRDHPVFF.

This clonotype was recorded many times. The chain joins TRBV9 to TRBJ1-2; D is ambiguous. Germline CDR1 reads SGDLS; CDR2 reads YYNGEE. The CDR3 extends over 12 amino acids. Trimming removed 1 base from V and 3 bases from J, with 4 bases in between. This CDR3 is CASSVSDYGYTF. The CDR3 bases are TGTGCCAGCAGCGTAAGTGACTATGGCTACACCTTC.

The sample holds many counts of this clonotype. This chain uses TRBV15 with TRBJ2-3; 9 bases are a match to TRBD2. V dropped 0 bases and J dropped 1; count of bases not matched to a gene: 5. The CDR3 loop spans 17 amino acids. Germline CDR1 LNHNV, CDR2 YYDKDF (reference sequence). CDR3 nucleotide sequence: TGTGCCACCAGCAGAGAGTTTAGCGGGAGTGGCACAGATACGCAGTATTTT. This gives the protein CATSREFSGSGTDTQYF.

This clonotype was recorded many times. This chain joins TRBV20-1 and TRBJ2-3; either TRBD1 or TRBD2 may supply D (5 bases each). Germline lookup yields CDR1 DFQATT and CDR2 SNEGSKA (reference sequence). V shed 5 bases and J shed 1 base, with 10 bases lying between them. The CDR3 is 13 amino acids. CDR3 coding DNA: TGCAGTGCTCCGGGACCGGGCACAGATACGCAGTATTTT. It codes for CSAPGPGTDTQYF.

The rearrangement links TRBV7-9 to TRBJ2-5, with TRBD1 as a possible D gene (6 bases). Germline V CDR1 and CDR2: SEHNR, FQNEAQ (reference sequence). The ends were cut back, 1 base at V and 1 base at J, with 13 bases in the middle. CDR3 length: 16 amino acids. CDR3 region: CASSLGTDSFQETQYF. CDR3 DNA: TGTGCCAGCAGCTTAGGGACGGACAGCTTCCAAGAGACCCAGTACTTC.

This clonotype was picked up many times. The CDR3: CASSLEPWTGSYEQYF. The CDR3 DNA is TGTGCCAGCAGTTTGGAACCTTGGACAGGTTCCTACGAGCAGTACTTC. The chain recombines TRBV28 with TRBJ2-7; 7 positions agree with TRBD1. Trimming removed 3 bases from V and 1 base from J; junction bases left unmatched: 9. CDR3 length equals 16 residues. CDR1 MDHEN and CDR2 SYDVKM come from the germline V gene.

This chain's CDR3 is CASSLKAGSLPNIQYF. CDR3 bases: TGTGCCAGCAGCTTAAAGGCGGGCTCGTTACCAAACATTCAGTACTTC. The chain recombines TRBV7-9 with TRBJ2-4; possible D gene TRBD2, 5 bases. The CDR3 is made up of 16 amino acids. Trimming stripped 2 bases from V and 6 bases from J, with 17 bases between. CDR1 is SEHNR, CDR2 FQNEAQ, per germline (reference sequence).

This clonotype was found a few times. The chain carries TRBV24-1 and TRBJ2-2, with D possibly matching TRBD2 (7 bases). The CDR3 length is 15 residues. V lost 5 bases to trimming and J lost 5 bases, with 14 bases between them. CDR1 and CDR2 (germline): KGHDR, SFDVKD. CDR3 loop: CATSATRGATGELFF. The CDR3 coding sequence is TGTGCCACCAGTGCCACTCGGGGGGCTACCGGGGAGCTGTTTTTT.

This clonotype occurred many times. The chain links TRBV7-2 to TRBJ2-1; D is perhaps TRBD1 (6 bases). The CDR3 loop spans 13 amino acids. Deletions cut 5 bases from V and 3 bases from J, with 8 bases between. Germline assignment: CDR1 SGHTA and CDR2 FQGNSA. The CDR3 coding sequence is TGTGCCAGCAGCGTGGACAGCTACAATGAGCAGTTCTTC. It codes for CASSVDSYNEQFF. The complete variable domain, with remaining parts taken from reference TRBV7-2 and TRBJ2-1, reads GAGVSQSPSNKVTEKGKDVELRCDPISGHTALYWYRQSLGQGLEFLIYFQGNSAPDKSGLPSDRFSAERTGGSVSTLTIQRTQQEDSAVYLCASSVDSYNEQFFGPGTRLTVL.

About this clonotype: This could be a read error, since a much larger clone is one nucleotide away. V and J are TRBV25-1 and TRBJ2-5; D unresolved. The CDR3 covers 13 residues. Trimming took off 0 bases at V and 9 bases at J, with 11 bases between the two ends. Germline loops: CDR1 MGHDK, CDR2 SYGVNS. The CDR3 DNA is TGTGCCAGCAGTGAATATAACTGGCAGCCCCAGTACTTC. This codes for CASSEYNWQPQYF.

Ten or more counts support this clonotype. The genes are TRBV2 and TRBJ2-7, with no clear D. The CDR3 has 14 amino acids. Looked up from germline, CDR1 is SNHLY and CDR2 is FYNNEI. Trimming pared 9 bases from V and 1 base from J, leaving 16 bases between. This chain's CDR3 is CASRTARRSYEQYF. The CDR3 DNA reads TGTGCCAGTAGGACCGCCCGAAGATCCTACGAGCAGTACTTC.

The chain recombines TRBV14 with TRBJ2-5; D gene unclear. The germline V gene has CDR1 SGHDN and CDR2 FVKESK. This CDR3 region has 13 residues. With 8 bases removed from V and 5 bases from J, the gap between germline ends came to 15 bases. This chain's CDR3 is CASSRQRRETQYF. Here the CDR3 DNA reads TGTGCCAGCTCCCGGCAACGGCGGGAGACCCAGTACTTC. Based on the CDR3 plus reference TRBV14 and TRBJ2-5, the full variable domain is EAGVTQFPSHSVIEKGQTVTLRCDPISGHDNLYWYRRVMGKEIKFLLHFVKESKQDESGMPNNRFLAERTGGTYSTLKVQPAELEDSGVYFCASSRQRRETQYFGPGTRLLVL.

Of note for this clonotype: An end of the junction differs from the germline gene, which may be a read error. The genes are TRBV5-1 and TRBJ2-5, with TRBD1 matching 9 bases. This CDR3 comprises 14 residues. From germline, CDR1 is SGHRS and CDR2 YFSETQ. The DNA for the CDR3 is TGCGCCAGCAGTTCCGGGACAGGGAGTGAGACCCAGTCCTTC. Residues: CASSSGTGSETQSF.

This clonotype has a count of ten or more. This chain uses TRBV20-1 with TRBJ2-7, with TRBD2 as a possible D gene (6 bases). CDR3 size: 13 residues. From germline, CDR1 is DFQATT and CDR2 SNEGSKA (reference sequence). V gave up 6 bases and J gave up 6 bases, with 18 bases separating them. The CDR3 sequence: CSATGTARGEQYF. The CDR3 DNA sequence: TGCAGTGCAACCGGGACTGCCCGGGGCGAGCAGTACTTC.

This clonotype was seen ten or more times. CDR3 sequence (DNA): TGCGCCAGCAGTCCTACAGGGTCTTCCGGAAACACCATATATTTT. Translating gives CASSPTGSSGNTIYF. V and J are TRBV5-1 and TRBJ1-3; possibly TRBD1 for D (6 bases). V lost 5 bases, J lost 4 bases, and 16 bases lay in between. The CDR3 has 15 amino acids. CDR1 and CDR2 from the germline V gene are SGHRS and YFSETQ.

This clonotype was detected ten times or more. The gene calls are TRBV20-1 and TRBJ1-5; weak D call: TRBD1 (5 bases). Deletions cut 6 bases from V and 1 base from J, with 16 bases between. From germline, CDR1 is DFQATT and CDR2 SNEGSKA (reference sequence). CDR3 length equals 15 residues. DNA for the CDR3: TGCAGTGCGCATGATCCCAGGGCGAGCAATCAGCCCCAGCATTTT. This codes for CSAHDPRASNQPQHF.

The chain is built from TRBV7-2 and TRBJ2-3, with D uncertain. V was clipped by 1 base and J by 1 base, with 9 bases between them. CDR1 and CDR2 from the germline V gene are SGHTA and FQGNSA. The CDR3 consists of 15 residues. In DNA form, the CDR3 reads TGTGCCAGCAGCTTAGAAGGTCTGCGCACAGATACGCAGTATTTT. It translates to CASSLEGLRTDTQYF.

This clonotype has ten or more counts. The V and J genes are TRBV3-1 and TRBJ1-3; D is undetermined. V shed 0 bases and J shed 1 base, with 10 bases lying between them. CDR1 and CDR2 (germline): LGHDT, YNNKEL (reference sequence). The CDR3 extends over 16 amino acids. The CDR3 loop is CASSQDSRRSGNTIYF. Here the CDR3 DNA reads TGTGCCAGCAGCCAAGATTCAAGGAGGTCTGGAAACACCATATATTTT. Combining the CDR3 with reference TRBV3-1 and TRBJ1-3 gives the whole variable domain DTAVSQTPKYLVTQMGNDKSIKCEQNLGHDTMYWYKQDSKKFLKIMFSYNNKELIINETVPNRFSPKSPDKAHLNLHINSLELGDSAVYFCASSQDSRRSGNTIYFGEGSWLTVV.

Comments on this clonotype: A much larger clone is a single base away; this may be a read error. The chain recombines TRBV20-1 with TRBJ2-5; D might be TRBD1 (5 bases). The germline gives CDR1 DFQATT, CDR2 SNEGSKA (reference sequence). There are 17 residues in the CDR3. CDR3 sequence reads: CSAGDPSRVAVQETQYF. In nucleotides, the CDR3 is TGCAGTGCTGGAGATCCGAGCAGGGTCGCCGTACAAGAGACCCAGTACTTC.

This clonotype has a count of ten or more. The J gene is TRBJ1-1, the V gene TRBV29-1; tentative D call: TRBD1 (6 bases). The length of the CDR3 is 13 residues. The ends were cut back, 4 bases at V and 0 bases at J, with 9 bases in the middle. Looked up from germline, CDR1 is SQVTM and CDR2 is ANQGSEA. As DNA, the CDR3 is TGCAGCGTTGGAGCAGGGGTGAACACTGAAGCTTTCTTT. Residues: CSVGAGVNTEAFF.

The gene calls are TRBV5-1 and TRBJ2-1, with 11 bases lining up with TRBD2. The CDR3 length is 17 residues. With 4 bases clipped from V and 4 bases from J, the junction kept 10 bases outside the gene matches. Germline V gives CDR1 SGHRS, CDR2 YFSETQ. CDR3 protein: CASSVAPLAGGYNEQFF. CDR3 bases: TGCGCCAGCAGCGTCGCCCCCCTAGCGGGGGGTTACAATGAGCAGTTCTTC.